This T cell receptor beta chain originates from a study of cytomegalovirus exposure and HLA in healthy donors. Vbeta (60) and Jbeta (13) primers were used in the PCR. TCRdb's table, derived via immunoSEQ multiplex PCR, lists solely in-frame clones and lacks some. The repertoire holds 110,000 or so clones, with 60% to 80% as singletons. Notes on the study in general: According to a later analysis, most TCR beta chains associated with CMV appeared HLA-restricted. Later genetic work tied a missense DCLRE1C variant to beta-chain V and J trimming.

As to this clone: What it binds is unknown.

CDR3 length: 13 amino acids. Germline loops: CDR1 MNHNS, CDR2 SASEGT. V was clipped by 6 bases and J by 5 bases; unmatched bases: 4. Source material: PBMCs. The V gene is TRBV6-1, the J gene TRBJ1-1; TRBD1 matches 9 bases. The sequence derives from a woman between 25 and 40 years old in good health and CMV-seropositive. The CDR3 DNA reads as TGTGCCAGCAGCCGGGACAGGGAGACTGAAGCTTTCTTT. Translated, it gives CASSRDRETEAFF.